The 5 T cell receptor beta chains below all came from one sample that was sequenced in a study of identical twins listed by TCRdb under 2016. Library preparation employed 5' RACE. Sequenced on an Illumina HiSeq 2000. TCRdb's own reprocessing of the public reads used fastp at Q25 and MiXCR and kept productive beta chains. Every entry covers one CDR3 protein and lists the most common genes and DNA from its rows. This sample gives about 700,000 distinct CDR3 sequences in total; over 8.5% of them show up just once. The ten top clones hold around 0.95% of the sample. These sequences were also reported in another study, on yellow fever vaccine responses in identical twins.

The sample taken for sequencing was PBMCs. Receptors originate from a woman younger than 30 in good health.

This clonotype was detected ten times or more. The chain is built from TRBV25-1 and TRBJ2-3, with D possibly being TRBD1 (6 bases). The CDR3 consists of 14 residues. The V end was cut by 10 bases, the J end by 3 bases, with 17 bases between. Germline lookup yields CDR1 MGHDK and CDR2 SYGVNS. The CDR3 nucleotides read TGTGCCACCCGGTGGGGGCGAAATACAGATACGCAGTATTTT. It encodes CATRWGRNTDTQYF.

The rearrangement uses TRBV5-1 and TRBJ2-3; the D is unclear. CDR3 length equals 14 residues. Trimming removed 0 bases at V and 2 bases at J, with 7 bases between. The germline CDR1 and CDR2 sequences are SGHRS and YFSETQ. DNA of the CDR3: TGCGCCAGCAGCTTGGAGGTGATCACAGATACGCAGTATTTT. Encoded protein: CASSLEVITDTQYF.

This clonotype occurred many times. The CDR3 sequence: CSVEVSGYEQYF. Written as DNA, the CDR3 is TGCAGCGTTGAAGTTTCCGGTTACGAGCAGTACTTC. This chain links TRBV29-1 with TRBJ2-7; D unresolved. The CDR3 spans 12 residues. Germline V gene sequence: CDR1 SQVTM, CDR2 ANQGSEA. V lost 1 base and J 4 bases, leaving 8 bases between the germline ends.

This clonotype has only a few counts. The CDR3 protein is CATSVGRVYEQYF. CDR3 nucleotides: TGTGCCACCAGCGTAGGCAGGGTCTACGAGCAGTACTTC. The chain recombines TRBV15 with TRBJ2-7, with D possibly matching TRBD1 (5 bases). The CDR3 is 13 amino acids. CDR1 and CDR2 from the germline V gene are LNHNV and YYDKDF (reference sequence). Trimming took 5 bases from V and 3 from J, leaving 11 bases between them. The whole variable domain, filled in from reference TRBV15 and TRBJ2-7, reads DAMVIQNPRYQVTQFGKPVTLSCSQTLNHNVMYWYQQKSSQAPKLLFHYYDKDFNNEADTPDNFQSRRPNTSFCFLDIRSPGLGDTAMYLCATSVGRVYEQYFGPGTRLTVT.

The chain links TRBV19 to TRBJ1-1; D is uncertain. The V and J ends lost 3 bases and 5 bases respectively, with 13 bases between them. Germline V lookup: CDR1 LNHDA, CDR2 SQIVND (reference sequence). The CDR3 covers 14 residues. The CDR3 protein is CASSMRQLTTEAFF. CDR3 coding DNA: TGTGCCAGTAGTATGAGACAATTGACAACTGAAGCTTTCTTT.